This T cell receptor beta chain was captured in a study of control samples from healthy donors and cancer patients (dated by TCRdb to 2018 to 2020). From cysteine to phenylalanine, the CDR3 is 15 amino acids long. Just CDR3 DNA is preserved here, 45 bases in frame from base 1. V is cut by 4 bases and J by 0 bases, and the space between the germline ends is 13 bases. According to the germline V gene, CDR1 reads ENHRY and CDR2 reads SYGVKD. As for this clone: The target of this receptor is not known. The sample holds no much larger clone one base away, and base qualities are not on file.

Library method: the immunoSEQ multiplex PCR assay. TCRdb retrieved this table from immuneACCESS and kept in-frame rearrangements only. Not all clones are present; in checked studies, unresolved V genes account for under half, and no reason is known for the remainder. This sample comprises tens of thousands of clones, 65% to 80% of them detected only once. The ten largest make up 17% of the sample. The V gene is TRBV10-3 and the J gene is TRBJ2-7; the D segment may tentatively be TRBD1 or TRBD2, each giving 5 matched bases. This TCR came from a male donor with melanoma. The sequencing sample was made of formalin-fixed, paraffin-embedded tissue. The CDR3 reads CAISGGATLSYEQYF. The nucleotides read TGTGCCATCAGTGGAGGGGCAACACTCTCCTACGAGCAGTACTTC.